This T cell receptor (beta chain) was identified in a study of beta chain features in type 1 diabetes. The overall study: All of the samples together had roughly 110 million sorted cells examined.

Sequencing targeted expressed TCRB transcripts, as all isolated RNA had been reverse transcribed. Profiling relied on immunoSEQ multiplex PCR, and the TCRdb table lists in-frame clones only, not all of them. In the table there are around 160,000 clones, roughly 63% of which are singletons. The CDR3 runs 14 residues. Germline V lookup: CDR1 MNHNY, CDR2 SVGAGI (reference sequence). V lost 8 bases to trimming and J lost 1 base, with 12 bases between them. All of the sorted populations showed purity greater than 95%. As regards this clone: The target antigen is unknown.

Study-wide results and limits: Moderate but significant shortening of TCRB CDR3s was recorded in all four CD4+ subsets from Type 1 diabetes patients. PCR might pick shorter templates more often, in the same way for patients and controls.

The V and J genes are TRBV6-6 and TRBJ1-5; D is uncertain. Sequenced input: naive CD4+ T cells from blood. The sequence was obtained from a man aged 25 to 45 with type 1 diabetes. The CDR3 protein is CASLPGGSNQPQHF. The CDR3 DNA is TGTGCCAGCCTACCCGGTGGAAGCAATCAGCCCCAGCATTTT.